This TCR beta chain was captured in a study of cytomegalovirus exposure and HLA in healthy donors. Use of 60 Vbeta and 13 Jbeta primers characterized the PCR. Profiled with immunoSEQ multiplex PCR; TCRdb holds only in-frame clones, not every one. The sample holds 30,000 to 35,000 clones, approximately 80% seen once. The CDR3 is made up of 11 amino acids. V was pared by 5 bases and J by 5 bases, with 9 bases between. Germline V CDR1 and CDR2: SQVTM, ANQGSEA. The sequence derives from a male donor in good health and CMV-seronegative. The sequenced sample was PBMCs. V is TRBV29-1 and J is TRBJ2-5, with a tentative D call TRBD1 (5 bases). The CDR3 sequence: CSVQGSETQYF. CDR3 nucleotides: TGCAGCGTTCAGGGTTCGGAGACCCAGTACTTC. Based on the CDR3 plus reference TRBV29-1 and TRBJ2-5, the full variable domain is SAVISQKPSRDICQRGTSLTIQCQVDSQVTMMFWYRQQPGQSLTLIATANQGSEATYESGFVIDKFPISRPNLTFSTLTVSNMSPEDSSIYLCSVQGSETQYFGPGTRLLVL.